The 9 T cell receptor beta chains in this list originate from one sample, sequenced in a study of CD8+ T cells in alopecia areata. The sequencing template was cDNA reverse transcribed from extracted RNA. TCRdb's table, derived via immunoSEQ multiplex PCR, lists solely in-frame clones and lacks some. The sample lists over 150,000 clones; roughly three fifths were seen once. The sample consisted of CD8+ T cells sorted from blood. Receptor source: a human donor in good health.

This clone was counted only a few times. V usage is TRBV4-2 and J usage is TRBJ1-3, with D hard to call. The germline V gene encodes CDR1 LGHNA and CDR2 YNFKEQ. The CDR3 runs 14 residues. Trimming removed 1 base at V and 2 bases at J, with 6 bases between. The CDR3 loop is CASSQGGPGNTIYF. The CDR3 DNA is TGTGCCAGCAGCCAAGGAGGGCCTGGAAACACCATATATTTT.

V and J are TRBV7-6 and TRBJ2-5; the D gene is possibly TRBD1 (5 bases). Trimming took off 1 base at V and 4 bases at J, with 16 bases between the two ends. There are 16 residues in the CDR3. Germline CDR1 reads SGHVS; CDR2 reads FNYEAQ. The CDR3 coding sequence is TGTGCCAGCAGCTTAGTATATCCAGGGCCACCAGAGACCCAGTACTTC. Amino acids: CASSLVYPGPPETQYF.

The chain couples TRBV2 to TRBJ1-2; 9 bases are a match to TRBD1. Germline-derived CDR1 and CDR2 are SNHLY and FYNNEI. With 6 bases clipped from V and 8 bases from J, the junction kept 10 bases outside the gene matches. The CDR3 consists of 14 residues. Here the CDR3 DNA reads TGTGCCAGCAGGCCCGGACAGGGGACAGGCGGCTACACCTTC. As protein: CASRPGQGTGGYTF.

The chain combines TRBV29-1 with TRBJ2-1; 7 bases line up with TRBD1. J lost 6 bases, V lost 6 bases, and 8 bases had no gene match. This CDR3 spans 13 amino acids. Looked up from germline, CDR1 is SQVTM and CDR2 is ANQGSEA. Here the CDR3 reads CSVVTGDGNEQFF. CDR3 in DNA: TGCAGCGTAGTTACAGGGGACGGCAATGAGCAGTTCTTC.

Only a few counts were recorded for this clone. J is TRBJ1-1 and V is TRBV6-1; D perhaps matches TRBD1 (5 bases). Germline values: CDR1 MNHNS, CDR2 SASEGT. Trimming pared 10 bases from V and 5 bases from J, leaving 11 bases between. This CDR3 has 11 residues. This CDR3 is CATGIPTEAFF. CDR3 DNA: TGTGCCACAGGGATCCCTACTGAAGCTTTCTTT.

This chain connects TRBV14 to TRBJ1-1; tentative D call: TRBD1 (6 bases). Germline V lookup: CDR1 SGHDN, CDR2 FVKESK. The CDR3 is 14 amino acids. The V gene lost 0 bases and the J gene lost 11 bases, with 16 bases spanning the gap. This CDR3 reads CASSQERTRQGAFF. DNA of the CDR3: TGTGCCAGCAGCCAAGAACGAACCCGTCAGGGGGCTTTCTTT.

This sequence joins TRBV4-1 and TRBJ1-2; 7 bases fit TRBD1. The trim removed 4 bases at V and 1 base at J, leaving 3 bases unmatched. Germline CDR1 reads MGHRA; CDR2 reads YSYEKL. The CDR3 extends over 14 amino acids. The CDR3 DNA reads TGCGCCAGCAGCCCGGGACAGAATAACTATGGCTACACCTTC. Its protein product is CASSPGQNNYGYTF.

V is TRBV10-3 and J is TRBJ1-2; 10 bases are a match to TRBD1. With 6 bases clipped from V and 6 bases from J, the junction kept 4 bases outside the gene matches. The germline V gene has CDR1 ENHRY and CDR2 SYGVKD. CDR3 size: 13 residues. This CDR3 reads CAISGTGEHGYTF. The DNA for the CDR3 is TGTGCCATCAGCGGGACAGGGGAGCATGGCTACACCTTC.

CDR3 nucleotide sequence: TGCAGCGGGCGGGGGGCATTTCAAGAGACCCAGTACTTC. As protein: CSGRGAFQETQYF. The chain joins TRBV29-1 to TRBJ2-5; TRBD2 matches at 8 bases. The CDR3 totals 13 residues. V lost 7 bases, J lost 2 bases, and 6 bases stayed unmatched. Germline V gene data show CDR1 as SQVTM and CDR2 as ANQGSEA. Complete variable domain (other parts from reference TRBV29-1 and TRBJ2-5): SAVISQKPSRDICQRGTSLTIQCQVDSQVTMMFWYRQQPGQSLTLIATANQGSEATYESGFVIDKFPISRPNLTFSTLTVSNMSPEDSSIYLCSGRGAFQETQYFGPGTRLLVL.